Shown below are 30 T cell receptor beta chains from a single sample sequenced in a study of blood T cells in healthy people across ages. Sample-barcoded 5' priming and a J-beta primer mix drove a second PCR of 7 to 11 cycles. TCRdb reanalysed the 5' RACE reads using MiXCR and keeps one entry per CDR3 protein. Altogether about 1.4 million distinct CDR3 sequences are present, around 59% being singletons, with the ten largest covering 6.5% to 8.5%. Source material: blood. These receptors came from a man younger than 35 in good health.

The genes are TRBV6-1 and TRBJ1-4, with D uncertain. V was clipped by 7 bases and J by 7 bases, with 10 bases between them. The CDR3 consists of 12 residues. CDR1 MNHNS and CDR2 SASEGT come from the germline V gene. The CDR3 is CASTPGPEKLFF. CDR3 coding DNA: TGTGCCAGCACCCCCGGGCCTGAAAAACTGTTTTTT.

The chain recombines TRBV7-2 with TRBJ1-2; D ambiguous. CDR3 length: 16 residues. V lost 5 bases and J lost 4, with 20 bases in between. Germline CDR1 and CDR2: SGHTA and FQGNSA. The CDR3 nucleotides read TGTGCCAGCAGCCTACGGGCCTTACCTAGTGGCTATGGCTACACCTTC. It yields the protein CASSLRALPSGYGYTF.

This clonotype showed up just a few times. The genes are TRBV20-1 and TRBJ2-3; possibly TRBD2 for D (6 bases). Trimming took off 4 bases at V and 1 base at J, with 9 bases between the two ends. CDR3 length: 13 amino acids. From germline, CDR1 is DFQATT and CDR2 SNEGSKA (reference sequence). CDR3 coding DNA: TGCAGTGCTACTGGGACTGGCACAGATACGCAGTATTTT. Its translation is CSATGTGTDTQYF.

V and J are TRBV5-1 and TRBJ1-4, with 7 bases matching TRBD1. The length of the CDR3 is 12 residues. Losses at the gene ends were 4 bases for V and 13 bases for J; bases not matched to a gene: 7. Germline-derived CDR1 and CDR2 are SGHRS and YFSETQ. CDR3: CASSHTGERLFF. For the CDR3, the DNA is TGCGCCAGCAGCCATACAGGGGAGAGACTGTTTTTT.

The chain recombines TRBV5-1 with TRBJ2-1, with D possibly TRBD2 on 6 matching bases. Trimming took off 1 base at V and 0 bases at J, with 17 bases between the two ends. The CDR3 has 18 amino acids. Germline V gene lookup returns CDR1 SGHRS and CDR2 YFSETQ. The CDR3 sequence: CASSLITGLRNSYNEQFF. CDR3 nucleotide sequence: TGCGCCAGCAGCTTGATTACGGGACTCCGTAACTCCTACAATGAGCAGTTCTTC.

The V and J genes are TRBV30 and TRBJ2-7, with D uncertain. The V and J ends lost 2 bases and 2 bases respectively, with 10 bases between them. The germline gives CDR1 GTSNPN, CDR2 SVGIG (reference sequence). There are 13 residues in the CDR3. CDR3: CAWSSRTAYEQYF. The CDR3 nucleotides read TGTGCCTGGAGTTCGCGGACCGCCTACGAGCAGTACTTC. Variable domain in full (rest from reference TRBV30 and TRBJ2-7): SQTIHQWPATLVQPVGSPLSLECTVEGTSNPNLYWYRQAAGRGLQLLFYSVGIGQISSEVPQNLSASRPQDRQFILSSKKLLLSDSGFYLCAWSSRTAYEQYFGPGTRLTVT.

The chain is built from TRBV4-1 and TRBJ2-2; D is possibly TRBD2 (5 bases). Germline V gene lookup returns CDR1 MGHRA and CDR2 YSYEKL. The CDR3 is 15 residues long. The V end was cut by 4 bases, the J end by 7 bases, with 16 bases between. CDR3 sequence: CASSLLKSRGGELFF. The CDR3 bases are TGCGCCAGCAGCCTCCTTAAAAGCCGGGGCGGGGAGCTGTTTTTT.

The DNA for the CDR3 is TGCAGTGCTCCCCGGGGGGGGAACAATGAGCAGTTCTTC. It translates to CSAPRGGNNEQFF. This rearrangement joins TRBV20-1 to TRBJ2-1, with 8 bases fitting TRBD2. Germline V gene lookup returns CDR1 DFQATT and CDR2 SNEGSKA (reference sequence). The length of the CDR3 is 13 residues. V lost 5 bases and J lost 5; bases outside the gene matches: 5.

V usage is TRBV3-1 and J usage is TRBJ2-7; no firm D call. The CDR3 consists of 14 residues. V was cut by 7 bases and J by 8 bases, with 21 bases left in between. The germline gives CDR1 LGHDT, CDR2 YNNKEL (reference sequence). This CDR3 reads CASTQFGENRKQYF. The DNA of the CDR3 is TGTGCCAGCACCCAGTTTGGGGAAAACCGAAAGCAGTACTTC.

This clonotype showed up just a few times. The chain links TRBV29-1 to TRBJ2-1; no reliable D call. CDR3 size: 14 residues. Germline V gives CDR1 SQVTM, CDR2 ANQGSEA. The V end lost 4 bases, the J end lost 4 bases, and 14 bases lay between the germline ends. The CDR3, as DNA: TGCAGCGTTGCCCCCGGTGATGGGTACAATGAGCAGTTCTTC. Amino acids: CSVAPGDGYNEQFF.

This clonotype has only one observation. V is TRBV7-9 and J is TRBJ1-4; D gene unclear. With 2 bases removed from V and 11 bases from J, the gap between germline ends came to 9 bases. Germline assignment: CDR1 SEHNR and CDR2 FQNEAQ (reference sequence). This CDR3 spans 12 amino acids. The CDR3 DNA sequence: TGTGCCAGCAGCTTAAATGAGGTTAAACTGTTTTTT. This codes for CASSLNEVKLFF.

The V gene is TRBV2, the J gene TRBJ2-3; D remains ambiguous. CDR3 length: 15 amino acids. The germline V gene encodes CDR1 SNHLY and CDR2 FYNNEI. Trimming removed 6 bases from V and 0 bases from J, with 13 bases in between. The CDR3 loop is CASRSDGQSTDTQYF. As DNA, the CDR3 is TGTGCCAGCAGGTCGGACGGGCAGAGCACAGATACGCAGTATTTT.

The chain links TRBV20-1 to TRBJ2-5, with 7 nucleotides matching TRBD2. The length of the CDR3 is 13 residues. V dropped 6 bases and J dropped 11; count of bases not matched to a gene: 15. Germline lookup yields CDR1 DFQATT and CDR2 SNEGSKA (reference sequence). The CDR3 DNA is TGCAGTGCCGGTCGCGGGAGTGGGGAGGAGCAGTACTTC. Its translation is CSAGRGSGEEQYF.

The V and J genes are TRBV20-1 and TRBJ1-2; 7 nucleotides match TRBD1. The J segment lost 6 bases and the V segment lost 3 bases, leaving 7 bases of the junction unmatched. The CDR3 is 13 residues long. The germline gives CDR1 DFQATT, CDR2 SNEGSKA (reference sequence). CDR3 sequence: CSARGTVSDGYTF. CDR3 DNA: TGCAGTGCTAGGGGGACAGTCTCCGATGGCTACACCTTC.

This clonotype was observed at least ten times. The CDR3 sequence: CASSVTGSSYEQYF. In DNA, the CDR3 is TGTGCCAGCAGTGTGACAGGGAGCTCCTACGAGCAGTACTTC. The chain uses TRBV25-1 and TRBJ2-7, with 7 positions matching TRBD1. This CDR3 comprises 14 residues. In germline, CDR1 is MGHDK, CDR2 SYGVNS. Germline trimming cut 4 bases from V and 0 bases from J; bases unmatched to any gene: 3.

This clonotype appeared a single time. This rearrangement joins TRBV5-1 to TRBJ2-5; D may be TRBD2 (5 bases). Germline CDR1 is SGHRS and CDR2 is YFSETQ. CDR3 length equals 16 residues. The V end was cut by 0 bases, the J end by 5 bases, with 17 bases between. As DNA, the CDR3 is TGCGCCAGCAGCTTGGCCGTTAGCGCGCCCTTTGAGACCCAGTACTTC. It codes for CASSLAVSAPFETQYF.

This CDR3 is CASSQGPLAVTDTQYF. CDR3 bases: TGCGCCAGCAGCCAAGGACCACTAGCGGTCACAGATACGCAGTATTTT. The chain uses TRBV4-3 and TRBJ2-3, with 8 bases lining up with TRBD2. Germline CDR1 reads LGHNA; CDR2 reads YSLEER. The CDR3 contains 16 residues. Germline trimming cut 1 base from V and 2 bases from J; bases unmatched to any gene: 5.

CDR3 residues: CATSSGWEQYF. The CDR3 DNA is TGTGCCACCAGCTCAGGGTGGGAGCAGTACTTC. This rearrangement joins TRBV15 to TRBJ2-5; D might be TRBD1 or TRBD2, each matching 5 bases. The CDR3 has 11 amino acids. The V end was cut by 5 bases, the J end by 11 bases, with 12 bases between. The germline V gene encodes CDR1 LNHNV and CDR2 YYDKDF (reference sequence).

V gene TRBV20-1 combines with J gene TRBJ2-3, with 9 nucleotides matching TRBD1. CDR1 is DFQATT and CDR2 is SNEGSKA in the germline V gene (reference sequence). This CDR3 spans 14 amino acids. The V gene end was trimmed by 1 base and the J gene end by 4 bases; junction bases not matched to a gene: 3. The CDR3 is CSARGQGVSDTQYF. For the CDR3, the DNA is TGCAGTGCTAGAGGACAGGGGGTTTCAGATACGCAGTATTTT.

Many counts were recorded for this clonotype. CDR3 nucleotide sequence: TGCAGCGTTCGGGGACTAGCGGTAGAGACCCAGTACTTC. Translated, it gives CSVRGLAVETQYF. The chain employs TRBV29-1 and TRBJ2-5; 11 nucleotides match TRBD2. Germline CDR1 and CDR2: SQVTM and ANQGSEA. V gave up 5 bases and J gave up 4 bases; unmatched junction bases: 3. The CDR3 is 13 amino acids.

This clonotype appeared a single time. The chain uses TRBV7-2 and TRBJ2-4; 12 bases are shared with TRBD2. This CDR3 comprises 17 residues. V was clipped by 1 base and J by 13 bases; unmatched bases: 14. Germline V CDR1 and CDR2: SGHTA, FQGNSA. This chain's CDR3 is CASSLVLASGGAGEQYF. CDR3 coding DNA: TGTGCCAGCAGCTTAGTGTTAGCTAGCGGGGGGGCCGGTGAGCAGTACTTC.

This chain joins TRBV4-1 and TRBJ2-1; TRBD1 matches 8 bases. The V gene's germline CDR1 is MGHRA and CDR2 YSYEKL. V was pared by 4 bases and J by 6 bases, with 8 bases of the junction left unmatched. This CDR3 spans 15 amino acids. Here the CDR3 DNA reads TGCGCCAGCAGCCCATATCTTGACAGGGGCAATGAGCAGTTCTTC. Translated: CASSPYLDRGNEQFF.

This clonotype was seen a few times. This sequence joins TRBV5-1 and TRBJ2-2; TRBD2 matches at 11 bases. Germline lookup yields CDR1 SGHRS and CDR2 YFSETQ. This CDR3 is 15 amino acids long. V lost 4 bases, J lost 5 bases, and 4 bases stayed unmatched. The CDR3 reads CASSPWTSGTGELFF. DNA for the CDR3: TGCGCCAGCAGCCCCTGGACTAGCGGGACCGGGGAGCTGTTTTTT.

The chain employs TRBV4-1 and TRBJ2-1; 7 bases fit TRBD1. CDR3 size: 14 residues. CDR1 is MGHRA and CDR2 is YSYEKL in the germline V gene. Trimming cost V 4 bases and J 7 bases; bases outside gene matches: 7. The CDR3 DNA is TGCGCCAGCAGCCTTAAACAGGGGCCTAATGAGCAGTTCTTC. Translation gives CASSLKQGPNEQFF.

This clonotype turned up a few times. The V gene is TRBV14, the J gene TRBJ2-7, with a possible D match to TRBD1 (5 bases). Trimming took 0 bases from V and 4 from J, leaving 10 bases between them. This CDR3 has 14 amino acids. Germline CDR1 and CDR2: SGHDN and FVKESK. CDR3 amino acids: CASSQDLQEYEQYF. DNA of the CDR3: TGTGCCAGCAGCCAAGACCTACAGGAATACGAGCAGTACTTC. The full variable domain, with the rest looked up from reference TRBV14 and TRBJ2-7, is EAGVTQFPSHSVIEKGQTVTLRCDPISGHDNLYWYRRVMGKEIKFLLHFVKESKQDESGMPNNRFLAERTGGTYSTLKVQPAELEDSGVYFCASSQDLQEYEQYFGPGTRLTVT.

The rearrangement joins TRBV4-1 to TRBJ2-7; D not resolved. V was pared by 2 bases and J by 6 bases, with 11 bases between. This CDR3 has 13 residues. The V gene's germline CDR1 is MGHRA and CDR2 YSYEKL. The CDR3 sequence: CASSQTPHTEQYF. The DNA for the CDR3 is TGCGCCAGCAGCCAAACACCCCATACCGAGCAGTACTTC.

The sample holds a few counts of this clonotype. This chain links TRBV4-3 with TRBJ2-7; TRBD2 might be the D (6 bases). The germline CDR1 and CDR2 sequences are LGHNA and YSLEER. CDR3 length: 15 amino acids. V lost 0 bases and J 2 bases, leaving 11 bases between the germline ends. CDR3 sequence reads: CASSQDVERAYEQYF. CDR3 DNA sequence: TGCGCCAGCAGCCAAGATGTCGAGCGGGCCTACGAGCAGTACTTC.

The rearrangement joins TRBV6-5 to TRBJ1-2; 7 bases fit TRBD1. Germline V CDR1 and CDR2: MNHEY, SVGAGI. The trim removed 0 bases at V and 8 bases at J, leaving 6 bases unmatched. This CDR3 contains 14 residues. This CDR3 reads CASSYSQGVGGYTF. The CDR3 DNA sequence: TGTGCCAGCAGTTACTCCCAGGGGGTCGGCGGCTACACCTTC.

The chain joins TRBV6-5 to TRBJ1-2; 8 bases map to TRBD1. Germline CDR1 MNHEY, CDR2 SVGAGI. CDR3 length equals 16 residues. J was trimmed by 1 base and V by 6 bases; bases with no gene match: 10. CDR3 DNA sequence: TGTGCCAGCAGCAATGGACAGGGTGGAGGTAACTATGGCTACACCTTC. Translating it yields CASSNGQGGGNYGYTF.

The rearrangement joins TRBV7-6 to TRBJ1-5; no firm D call. The CDR3 covers 16 residues. The germline gives CDR1 SGHVS, CDR2 FNYEAQ. V shed 3 bases and J shed 2 bases, with 14 bases lying between them. This CDR3 reads CASSFPVRGRNQPQHF. The CDR3 DNA sequence: TGTGCCAGCAGCTTCCCCGTTCGTGGGCGCAATCAGCCCCAGCATTTT. Variable domain in full (rest from reference TRBV7-6 and TRBJ1-5): GAGVSQSPRYKVTKRGQDVALRCDPISGHVSLYWYRQALGQGPEFLTYFNYEAQQDKSGLPNDRFSAERPEGSISTLTIQRTEQRDSAMYRCASSFPVRGRNQPQHFGDGTRLSIL.